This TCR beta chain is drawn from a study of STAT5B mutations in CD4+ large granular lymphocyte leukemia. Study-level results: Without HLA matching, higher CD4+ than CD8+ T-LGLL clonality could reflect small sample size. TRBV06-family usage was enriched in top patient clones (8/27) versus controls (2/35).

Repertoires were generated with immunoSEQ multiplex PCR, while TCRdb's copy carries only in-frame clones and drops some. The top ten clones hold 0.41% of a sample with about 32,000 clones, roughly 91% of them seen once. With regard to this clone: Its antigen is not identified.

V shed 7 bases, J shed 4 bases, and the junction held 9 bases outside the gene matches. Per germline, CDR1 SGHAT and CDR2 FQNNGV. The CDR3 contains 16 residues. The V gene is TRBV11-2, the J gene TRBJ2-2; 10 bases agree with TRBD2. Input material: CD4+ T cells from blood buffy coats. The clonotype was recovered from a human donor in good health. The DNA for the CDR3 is TGTGCCAGCACCATCATAGCGGGAGGCGGCACCGGGGAGCTGTTTTTT. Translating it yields CASTIIAGGGTGELFF.